These 11 T cell receptor beta chains originate from one sample sequenced in a study of immune evolution from preneoplasia to lung adenocarcinoma. Assay used: immunoSEQ multiplex PCR; TCRdb lists only in-frame clones, some missing. The profile shows roughly 7,800 clones, 65% to 90% of them singletons. The specimen was FFPE minimally invasive lung adenocarcinoma tissue. The origin of the receptors is a person aged 70 to 80 with lung adenocarcinoma.

This clone was observed a single time. The gene calls are TRBV29-1 and TRBJ2-7; 8 bases are shared with TRBD1. Germline loops: CDR1 SQVTM, CDR2 ANQGSEA. CDR3 length: 13 amino acids. V shed 6 bases and J 10 bases; nucleotides not matched to a gene: 14. CDR3 residues: CSVDPGQEGRQYF. For the CDR3, the DNA is TGCAGCGTGGACCCGGGACAGGAAGGGAGACAGTACTTC.

The CDR3 region has the DNA TGTGCCTGGAGTCGAGGACTAGCGGGGGACCAAGAGACCCAGTACTTC. Its translation: CAWSRGLAGDQETQYF. The chain is built from TRBV30 and TRBJ2-5; 13 bases align to TRBD2. This CDR3 has 16 residues. Trimming at V came to 2 bases and at J to 0 bases, leaving 3 bases not matched to a gene. Germline CDR1 GTSNPN, CDR2 SVGIG (reference sequence).

The V gene is TRBV15, the J gene TRBJ1-5; maybe TRBD1 (5 bases). V lost 3 bases to trimming and J lost 1 base, with 13 bases between them. This CDR3 contains 16 residues. CDR1 and CDR2 from the germline V gene are LNHNV and YYDKDF (reference sequence). The CDR3 DNA sequence: TGTGCCACCAGCAGGGTTACAGGAAGAAGCAATCAGCCCCAGCATTTT. Its protein is CATSRVTGRSNQPQHF.

The chain joins TRBV5-1 to TRBJ2-1; the match to TRBD2 covers 8 bases. J lost 5 bases, V lost 0 bases, and 4 bases had no gene match. The CDR3 contains 15 residues. CDR1 is SGHRS, CDR2 YFSETQ, per germline. The CDR3: CASSLVAGFNNEQFF. The CDR3 DNA reads TGCGCCAGCAGCTTGGTAGCGGGGTTCAACAATGAGCAGTTCTTC.

This rearrangement joins TRBV5-1 to TRBJ2-1; no firm D call. Per germline, CDR1 SGHRS and CDR2 YFSETQ. The CDR3 covers 14 residues. V was shortened by 0 bases and J by 5 bases, with 9 bases between the two germline ends. The CDR3 DNA is TGCGCCAGCAGCTTGGAAGACCCCGACAATGAGCAGTTCTTC. This encodes CASSLEDPDNEQFF. Using reference TRBV5-1 and TRBJ2-1 for the parts outside the CDR3, the full variable domain is KAGVTQTPRYLIKTRGQQVTLSCSPISGHRSVSWYQQTPGQGLQFLFEYFSETQRNKGNFPGRFSGRQFSNSRSEMNVSTLELGDSALYLCASSLEDPDNEQFFGPGTRLTVL.

There are a few counts of this clone. The chain recombines TRBV7-8 with TRBJ2-1, with D possibly being TRBD1 (5 bases). Germline loops: CDR1 SGHVS, CDR2 FQNEAQ. Between the trimmed V and J ends, which lost 1 base and 7 bases, there was a span of 11 bases. The CDR3 covers 14 residues. Here the CDR3 DNA reads TGTGCCAGCAGCTTAGGTAAAGGGGTGAATGAGCAGTTCTTC. It yields the protein CASSLGKGVNEQFF.

The CDR3 DNA follows: TGTGCCAGCACGGGGGTAACGGCTGGCTACACCTTC. It encodes CASTGVTAGYTF. This chain connects TRBV28 to TRBJ1-2; D is perhaps TRBD1 (5 bases). This CDR3 region has 12 residues. Per germline, CDR1 MDHEN and CDR2 SYDVKM. V dropped 7 bases and J dropped 7 bases, with 13 bases sitting between them.

This clone has a single count. V is TRBV5-4 and J is TRBJ2-2; D perhaps matches TRBD2 (5 bases). This CDR3 is built from 14 residues. V was pared by 4 bases and J by 2 bases, with 9 bases between. CDR1 and CDR2 (germline): SGHNT, YYREEE (reference sequence). The DNA for the CDR3 is TGTGCCAGCAGCCTGGAGGCAAACACCGGGGAGCTGTTTTTT. Translation: CASSLEANTGELFF. The whole variable domain, remainder taken from reference TRBV5-4 and TRBJ2-2, is ETGVTQSPTHLIKTRGQQVTLRCSSQSGHNTVSWYQQALGQGPQFIFQYYREEENGRGNFPPRFSGLQFPNYSSELNVNALELDDSALYLCASSLEANTGELFFGEGSRLTVL.

The rearrangement joins TRBV7-3 to TRBJ1-6, with unresolved D. Trimming took 3 bases from V and 9 from J, leaving 15 bases between them. There are 15 residues in the CDR3. In germline, CDR1 is SGHTA, CDR2 FQGTGA. The CDR3 DNA reads TGTGCCAGCAGCTTGGCCGGACCGCCAGGTTCACCCCTCCACTTT. It codes for CASSLAGPPGSPLHF.

The J gene is TRBJ2-4, the V gene TRBV19, with 8 bases matching TRBD2. This CDR3 has 14 residues. Looked up from germline, CDR1 is LNHDA and CDR2 is SQIVND (reference sequence). With V trimmed by 8 bases and J by 3 bases, 6 bases remained unmatched. CDR3 loop: CASGGRTDKNIQYF. The CDR3 DNA sequence: TGTGCCAGTGGCGGGAGGACGGACAAAAACATTCAGTACTTC.

The V and J genes are TRBV10-3 and TRBJ1-1, with TRBD1 as a possible D gene (5 bases). Germline V lookup: CDR1 ENHRY, CDR2 SYGVKD. Trimming removed 6 bases from V and 6 bases from J, with 23 bases in between. The CDR3 sequence is 16 residues long. CDR3 bases: TGTGCCATCAGAGCAAATCAGGACATTCGTCGGGCTGAAGCTTTCTTT. Translating gives CAIRANQDIRRAEAFF.